A single sample is the source of the 32 T cell receptor beta chains below, sequenced in a study of CD8 T cells in ankylosing spondylitis. Study outcomes and limitations: For ankylosing spondylitis blood, a TCR beta motif of about eight highly homologous variants appeared characteristic.

No cognate antigen is known for these TCRs. TCRdb recomputed calls from the 5' RACE reads with MiXCR, one row per CDR3 protein. The profile shows fewer than 500,000 distinct CDR3 sequences, around 24% of them singletons. Sequencing input: blood, either unsorted or a sorted T cell fraction (not recorded which). The receptors come from a male donor with ankylosing spondylitis.

This clonotype was observed a few times. The V and J genes are TRBV5-5 and TRBJ2-5, with TRBD1 matching 10 bases. The CDR3 is 15 amino acids. The germline V gene encodes CDR1 SGHKS and CDR2 YYEKEE (reference sequence). With 2 bases clipped from V and 2 bases from J, the junction kept 3 bases outside the gene matches. CDR3 nucleotide sequence: TGTGCCAGCAGCTTCGGGGACAGGGGACAAGAGACCCAGTACTTC. It encodes CASSFGDRGQETQYF.

This clonotype has a handful of counts. This chain links TRBV9 with TRBJ2-1; D might be TRBD1 or TRBD2, each matching 5 bases. V dropped 0 bases and J dropped 12 bases, with 19 bases sitting between them. The CDR3 totals 15 residues. Germline CDR1 and CDR2: SGDLS and YYNGEE. This CDR3 is CASSVGPGAERGQFF. DNA of the CDR3: TGTGCCAGCAGCGTAGGTCCTGGAGCGGAGAGGGGGCAGTTCTTC. The variable domain in full, with the rest retrieved from reference TRBV9 and TRBJ2-1, is DSGVTQTPKHLITATGQRVTLRCSPRSGDLSVYWYQQSLDQGLQFLIQYYNGEERAKGNILERFSAQQFPDLHSELNLSSLELGDSALYFCASSVGPGAERGQFFGPGTRLTVL.

There are a few counts of this clonotype. The rearrangement uses TRBV20-1 and TRBJ1-2; D perhaps matches TRBD1 (5 bases). The germline V gene encodes CDR1 DFQATT and CDR2 SNEGSKA (reference sequence). V gave up 2 bases and J gave up 7 bases, with 11 bases separating them. The CDR3 extends over 12 amino acids. The CDR3 bases are TGCAGTGCTAGACAGGGTTCTGGTGGCTACACCTTC. Residues: CSARQGSGGYTF.

This clonotype was seen only a few times. V is TRBV19 and J is TRBJ2-1; no clear D. This CDR3 region has 11 residues. V was cut by 7 bases and J by 4 bases, with 5 bases left in between. Germline V gene data show CDR1 as LNHDA and CDR2 as SQIVND (reference sequence). Here the CDR3 reads CASKWYNEQFF. As DNA, the CDR3 is TGTGCCAGTAAATGGTACAATGAGCAGTTCTTC.

The genes are TRBV28 and TRBJ1-2; possible D gene TRBD1, 6 bases. Germline CDR1 MDHEN, CDR2 SYDVKM. Trimming cost V 4 bases and J 1 base, with 19 bases left between them. The length of the CDR3 is 17 residues. The CDR3 reads CASSSQGWTLSNYGYTF. CDR3 coding DNA: TGTGCCAGCAGTTCACAGGGATGGACACTCAGTAACTATGGCTACACCTTC.

Only a few counts were recorded for this clonotype. This chain connects TRBV5-5 to TRBJ2-5; D gene unclear. The CDR3 has 15 residues. Germline V lookup: CDR1 SGHKS, CDR2 YYEKEE (reference sequence). V was pared by 0 bases and J by 3 bases, with 12 bases between. The CDR3 coding sequence is TGTGCCAGCAGCTTGGCCGGTTTAGAGGAAGAGACCCAGTACTTC. It is translated as CASSLAGLEEETQYF.

This clonotype was observed a few times. The chain has TRBV7-3 and TRBJ2-3, with 7 bases that match TRBD2. Germline V gene data show CDR1 as SGHTA and CDR2 as FQGTGA. The CDR3 extends over 16 amino acids. V trimming: 5 bases; J trimming: 0 bases; junction bases outside the gene matches: 8. The CDR3 DNA is TGTGCCAGCAGCAGATCTAGCGGATCTAGCACAGATACGCAGTATTTT. This sequence encodes CASSRSSGSSTDTQYF.

This clonotype was detected only a few times. V is TRBV29-1 and J is TRBJ2-3; perhaps TRBD2 as D (5 bases). Trimming removed 7 bases from V and 2 bases from J, with 7 bases in between. The CDR3 is 11 residues long. Germline-derived CDR1 and CDR2 are SQVTM and ANQGSEA. CDR3 sequence: CSGTLTDTQYF. CDR3 nucleotides: TGCAGCGGGACTCTCACAGATACGCAGTATTTT.

This clonotype was counted a few times. In DNA, the CDR3 is TGTGCCAGCATACTTTGGGGGGCAGCTTTCTTT. Translation gives CASILWGAAFF. The genes are TRBV28 and TRBJ1-1, with D perhaps matching TRBD1 (6 bases). The CDR3 sequence is 11 residues long. Germline V gives CDR1 MDHEN, CDR2 SYDVKM. Trimming left V 7 bases short and J 10 bases short, with 13 bases between. The full variable domain, completed using reference TRBV28 and TRBJ1-1, is DVKVTQSSRYLVKRTGEKVFLECVQDMDHENMFWYRQDPGLGLRLIYFSYDVKMKEKGDIPEGYSVSREKKERFSLILESASTNQTSMYLCASILWGAAFFGQGTRLTVV.

In its sample, this clonotype was seen a few times. The chain couples TRBV29-1 to TRBJ1-6; a possible D gene is TRBD1 (6 bases). Germline V gives CDR1 SQVTM, CDR2 ANQGSEA. V lost 4 bases, J lost 8 bases, and 12 bases lay in between. This CDR3 is built from 13 residues. CDR3 amino acids: CSVATGGDSPLHF. The DNA of the CDR3 is TGCAGCGTTGCGACAGGTGGTGATTCACCCCTCCACTTT.

This clonotype was seen a few times. The rearrangement uses TRBV29-1 and TRBJ1-2; 9 positions match TRBD1. J lost 4 bases, V lost 6 bases, and 6 bases had no gene match. CDR1 is SQVTM, CDR2 ANQGSEA, per germline. The CDR3 sequence is 13 residues long. The CDR3 DNA follows: TGCAGCGTAATGGACAGGGGCAGCTATGGCTACACCTTC. Translating gives CSVMDRGSYGYTF.

The chain links TRBV19 to TRBJ2-7; the D is unclear. The CDR3 is 14 residues long. Germline V gene data show CDR1 as LNHDA and CDR2 as SQIVND (reference sequence). Trimming stripped 4 bases from V and 3 bases from J, with 13 bases between. The CDR3 reads CASSSRSTDYEQYF. The CDR3 DNA reads TGTGCCAGTAGTAGCCGATCTACGGACTACGAGCAGTACTTC.

The count of this clonotype is one. The genes are TRBV27 and TRBJ2-1; 10 positions match TRBD2. Unmatched junction bases numbered 10, after V lost 5 bases and J lost 9 bases. The CDR3 length is 15 residues. Germline lookup yields CDR1 MNHEY and CDR2 SMNVEV (reference sequence). The CDR3 nucleotides read TGTGCCAGCAGTCCCCAGCGGGAGGGCCTTGGTGAGCAGTTCTTC. Protein: CASSPQREGLGEQFF.

The chain couples TRBV2 to TRBJ2-3, with a possible D match to TRBD2 (6 bases). V was clipped by 7 bases and J by 0 bases, with 11 bases between them. Germline V gene data show CDR1 as SNHLY and CDR2 as FYNNEI. This CDR3 contains 14 residues. CDR3 sequence (DNA): TGTGCCAGCATCGCGCTAGCGAGCACAGATACGCAGTATTTT. It is translated as CASIALASTDTQYF.

The V gene is TRBV6-4, the J gene TRBJ2-1; no clear D. The V end was cut by 3 bases, the J end by 5 bases, with 11 bases between. In germline, CDR1 is MRHNA, CDR2 SNTAGT. The CDR3 is 14 amino acids. CDR3 loop: CASSEGFTHNEQFF. CDR3 nucleotides: TGTGCCAGCAGTGAAGGATTCACCCACAATGAGCAGTTCTTC.

The chain employs TRBV5-1 and TRBJ2-1; TRBD2 agrees at 7 bases. Germline V lookup: CDR1 SGHRS, CDR2 YFSETQ. This CDR3 contains 15 residues. V lost 4 bases, J lost 5 bases, and 9 bases stayed unmatched. The CDR3 loop is CASSHRSSGNNEQFF. The CDR3 DNA is TGCGCCAGCAGCCACCGTTCTAGCGGAAACAATGAGCAGTTCTTC. The entire variable domain, with the rest obtained from reference TRBV5-1 and TRBJ2-1, is as follows: KAGVTQTPRYLIKTRGQQVTLSCSPISGHRSVSWYQQTPGQGLQFLFEYFSETQRNKGNFPGRFSGRQFSNSRSEMNVSTLELGDSALYLCASSHRSSGNNEQFFGPGTRLTVL.

The rearrangement links TRBV7-2 to TRBJ1-1, with a possible D match to TRBD1 (5 bases). The V end lost 6 bases, the J end lost 1 base, and 15 bases lay between the germline ends. Germline CDR1 and CDR2: SGHTA and FQGNSA. This CDR3 spans 15 amino acids. This CDR3 reads CASRKRYGGNTEAFF. CDR3 coding DNA: TGTGCCAGCAGAAAACGGTACGGGGGGAACACTGAAGCTTTCTTT.

V and J are TRBV15 and TRBJ2-3; D remains unclear. V lost 0 bases and J 4 bases, leaving 14 bases between the germline ends. This CDR3 spans 16 amino acids. CDR1 LNHNV and CDR2 YYDKDF come from the germline V gene (reference sequence). CDR3 sequence reads: CATSRDRVGSADTQYF. As DNA, the CDR3 is TGTGCCACCAGCAGAGATAGGGTGGGATCAGCAGATACGCAGTATTTT.

This clonotype was found once. The CDR3 reads CASSPWTGGSSYEQYF. Here the CDR3 DNA reads TGCGCCAGCAGCCCGTGGACAGGGGGGAGCTCCTACGAGCAGTACTTC. This rearrangement joins TRBV5-1 to TRBJ2-7, with 10 bases aligning to TRBD1. The junction had 7 bases not matched to a gene; V was cut back by 4 bases and J by 0 bases. Germline CDR1 SGHRS, CDR2 YFSETQ. This CDR3 comprises 16 residues.

The sample holds a few counts of this clonotype. The CDR3 DNA follows: TGTGCCGCAGGGACTCAAACCTACAATGAGCAGTTCTTC. Its protein product is CAAGTQTYNEQFF. J is TRBJ2-1 and V is TRBV24-1; TRBD2 might be the D (6 bases). Per the germline V gene, CDR1 is KGHDR and CDR2 is SFDVKD. This CDR3 spans 13 amino acids. Between the trimmed V and J ends, which lost 12 bases and 2 bases, there was a span of 13 bases.

This clonotype was detected ten times or more. The J gene is TRBJ2-3, the V gene TRBV29-1; 9 bases align to TRBD1. The V and J ends lost 4 bases and 1 base, in that order; junction bases with no gene match: 3. Germline CDR1 and CDR2: SQVTM and ANQGSEA. The CDR3 has 14 residues. CDR3 loop: CSVGGDRGTDTQYF. CDR3 nucleotide sequence: TGCAGCGTTGGGGGGGACAGGGGCACAGATACGCAGTATTTT.

This clonotype came up many times. The CDR3 DNA is TGTGCCAGCGCTTACAGAAACTATGGCTACACCTTC. Its translation: CASAYRNYGYTF. The rearrangement joins TRBV14 to TRBJ1-2, with no clear D. Germline V gene lookup returns CDR1 SGHDN and CDR2 FVKESK. This CDR3 is 12 amino acids long. V lost 8 bases and J 2 bases, leaving 9 bases between the germline ends.

The chain joins TRBV7-2 to TRBJ1-5, with 9 bases that match TRBD1. The CDR3 is 16 amino acids. CDR1 is SGHTA, CDR2 FQGNSA, per germline. Germline trimming cut 1 base from V and 5 bases from J; bases unmatched to any gene: 6. The CDR3 here is CASSLDGTGIHQPQHF. In nucleotides, the CDR3 is TGTGCCAGCAGCTTAGACGGGACAGGGATCCATCAGCCCCAGCATTTT.

J is TRBJ2-7 and V is TRBV20-1, with TRBD2 matching over 8 bases. Germline-derived CDR1 and CDR2 are DFQATT and SNEGSKA (reference sequence). CDR3 length: 13 residues. With V trimmed by 4 bases and J by 2 bases, 4 bases remained unmatched. The CDR3 sequence is CSATGLAAYEQYF. The CDR3 region has the DNA TGCAGTGCTACCGGACTAGCAGCCTACGAGCAGTACTTC.

This clonotype was recorded a few times. This chain connects TRBV6-1 to TRBJ1-2; tentatively, D is TRBD1 (5 bases). The CDR3 totals 15 residues. V lost 6 bases and J 0 bases, leaving 14 bases between the germline ends. Germline CDR1 and CDR2: MNHNS and SASEGT. The CDR3 reads CASREGRISNYGYTF. CDR3 nucleotides: TGTGCCAGCAGAGAGGGACGGATCTCTAACTATGGCTACACCTTC.

This chain uses TRBV20-1 with TRBJ2-7; TRBD1 matches at 9 bases. This CDR3 is built from 15 residues. Losses at the gene ends were 2 bases for V and 2 bases for J; bases not matched to a gene: 7. Germline-derived CDR1 and CDR2 are DFQATT and SNEGSKA (reference sequence). The CDR3, as DNA: TGCAGTGCTAGATCCGGACAGGGGCAACCCTACGAGCAGTACTTC. It translates to CSARSGQGQPYEQYF.

The chain recombines TRBV28 with TRBJ1-1; 9 nucleotides match TRBD1. Per the germline V gene, CDR1 is MDHEN and CDR2 is SYDVKM. V was clipped by 1 base and J by 5 bases; unmatched bases: 8. The CDR3 spans 16 residues. The CDR3 nucleotides are TGTGCCAGCAGTTTATTGAGCGGGACAGGGAGGACTGAAGCTTTCTTT. Its translation is CASSLLSGTGRTEAFF. The full variable domain, completed using reference TRBV28 and TRBJ1-1, is DVKVTQSSRYLVKRTGEKVFLECVQDMDHENMFWYRQDPGLGLRLIYFSYDVKMKEKGDIPEGYSVSREKKERFSLILESASTNQTSMYLCASSLLSGTGRTEAFFGQGTRLTVV.

This clonotype was counted only a few times. V gene TRBV29-1 combines with J gene TRBJ2-1; D is perhaps TRBD1 or TRBD2 (7 bases each). This CDR3 contains 13 residues. Germline values: CDR1 SQVTM, CDR2 ANQGSEA. V lost 6 bases and J 9 bases, leaving 18 bases between the germline ends. CDR3 coding DNA: TGCAGCGTCGAGGGGGCGGGAGCTAGTGAGCAGTTCTTC. It is translated as CSVEGAGASEQFF.

This chain connects TRBV29-1 to TRBJ2-1, with D possibly being TRBD2 (5 bases). In germline, CDR1 is SQVTM, CDR2 ANQGSEA. This CDR3 comprises 13 residues. Trimming cost V 0 bases and J 9 bases, with 12 bases left between them. The CDR3 DNA is TGCAGCGTTGAAGATCGGGCGAGCGGTGAGCAGTTCTTC. Translation gives CSVEDRASGEQFF.

This clonotype has just a few counts. V is TRBV6-2 or TRBV6-3 and J is TRBJ2-4, with 10 positions matching TRBD2. Trimming cost V 1 base and J 1 base; bases outside gene matches: 7. The length of the CDR3 is 18 residues. Germline CDR1 MNHEY, CDR2 SVGEGT. In DNA, the CDR3 is TGTGCCAGCAGTTACTTGGCTAGCGGGAGCGTGGCCAAAAACATTCAGTACTTC. It is translated as CASSYLASGSVAKNIQYF.

The chain recombines TRBV10-3 with TRBJ2-2, with 8 bases identical to TRBD2. Looked up from germline, CDR1 is ENHRY and CDR2 is SYGVKD. Trimming took 7 bases from V and 1 from J; bases not matched to a gene: 5. The CDR3 contains 15 residues. The CDR3 DNA sequence: TGTGCCATCAAGGGAGCGGGGGTGAACACCGGGGAGCTGTTTTTT. It yields the protein CAIKGAGVNTGELFF.

The sample holds many counts of this clonotype. DNA of the CDR3: TGTGCCACCAGTTCTGGGGCCAACGTCCTGACTTTC. As protein: CATSSGANVLTF. The rearrangement uses TRBV24-1 and TRBJ2-6; no reliable D call. The CDR3 has 12 residues. Germline CDR1 KGHDR, CDR2 SFDVKD. V dropped 6 bases and J dropped 1 base, with 0 bases sitting between them.